The rows below give T cell receptor beta chains drawn from one sample of a study of graft-versus-host responses after intestinal transplantation. No cognate antigen is known for these TCRs. The repertoire was sequenced with immunoSEQ multiplex PCR; TCRdb's copy has only in-frame clones and lacks some. Of approximately 130,000 clones listed, about 92% are singletons. This material consisted of unstimulated CD4+ T cells sorted from spleen or lymph node cells, taken before intestinal transplant. Receptor source: a human donor who received an intestinal transplant. CDR3s include the opening cysteine and the closing phenylalanine or tryptophan. Fields, in order: V gene, D gene, CDR3 protein. The D gene is left open where the match is weak.

>TRBV6-5|.
CATSPGGNTEAFF
>TRBV6-5|.
CASMRTGRGYTF
>TRBV7-2|.
CASRGDQRNTIYF
>TRBV4-1|.
CASSQVRITREHYNEQFF
>TRBV6-1|TRBD2
CASRGGGAAYEQYF
>TRBV29-1|TRBD2
CSVAGKGTSSGGALTDTQYF
>TRBV2|TRBD1
CASHTQGPYEQYF
>TRBV5-1|.
CASSLGGAQYNEQFF
>TRBV5-1|.
CASSLDRGTNYGYTF
>TRBV11-2|TRBD1
CASSLQTGGRYEQYF
>TRBV7-2|.
CASSTYPKGRPNYGYTF
>TRBV27|.
CASRRAQETQYF
>TRBV7-9|.
CASSRGQSNQPQHF
>TRBV15|TRBD1
CATSRDYVPRQGNTEAFF
>TRBV6-6|.
CASSYSERRTEAFF
>TRBV29-1|TRBD1
CSVADRAGDSPLHF
>TRBV7-3|.
CAPGGTEAFF
>TRBV7-2|.
CASSLARLVGKDNEQFF
>TRBV18|.
CASSPGADEKLFF
>TRBV18|TRBD1
CASSRTGTGGNEQFF
>TRBV4-2|TRBD2
CASSQGGGAGEETQYF
>TRBV12-5|TRBD1
CASGLVSRGGQGEAYEQYF
>TRBV7-9|.
CASTNPTGSQLFF
>TRBV5-1|.
CASSLEPRGNYGYTF
>TRBV30|.
CAWSVRFAYEQYF
>TRBV21-1|.
CASSKGPVSSYNSPLHF
>TRBV5-1|.
CASSSGTRQETQYF
>TRBV18|.
CASSITQGSRSGNTIYF
>TRBV7-9|TRBD1
CASSSTTGGHGNTIYF
>TRBV11-3|.
CASSLRDTSQAFF
>TRBV6-5|TRBD2
CASRRELAGYEQYF
>TRBV30|TRBD1
CAWRDRGPNEKLFF
>TRBV10-3|.
CAISERGQGVSPLHF
>TRBV23-1|.
CASSLNRTAADRLNTEAFF
>TRBV2|.
CASKSGGSGNTIYF
>TRBV30|.
CAWSVQIEAFF
>TRBV7-3|.
CASSSVPDQPQHF
>TRBV11-2|.
CASSLELWSSYEQYF
>TRBV5-1|.
CASSGRVGYQETQYF
>TRBV5-1|.
CASSLADRYQETQYF
>TRBV11-2|.
CASSFIPPGAGRNTIYF
>TRBV5-1|.
CASSLGPQNTGELFF
>TRBV11-2|.
CASSPSSGAYEQYF
>TRBV6-1|.
CASSDMRAEGQETQYF